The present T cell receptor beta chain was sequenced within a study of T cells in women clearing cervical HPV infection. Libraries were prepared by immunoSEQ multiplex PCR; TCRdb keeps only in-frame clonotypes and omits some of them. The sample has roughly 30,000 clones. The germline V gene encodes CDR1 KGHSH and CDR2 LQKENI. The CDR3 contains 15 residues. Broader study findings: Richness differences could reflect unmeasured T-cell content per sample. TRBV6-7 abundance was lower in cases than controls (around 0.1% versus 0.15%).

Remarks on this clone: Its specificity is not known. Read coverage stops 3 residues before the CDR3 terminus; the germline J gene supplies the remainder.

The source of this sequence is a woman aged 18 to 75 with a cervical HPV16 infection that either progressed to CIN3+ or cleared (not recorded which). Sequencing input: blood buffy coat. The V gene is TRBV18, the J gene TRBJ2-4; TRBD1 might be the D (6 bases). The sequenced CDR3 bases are TGTGCCAGCTCTCTCGAACAGGGTCGCCTCTATGGT. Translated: CASSLEQGRLYG. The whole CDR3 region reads CASSLEQGRLYGQYF.